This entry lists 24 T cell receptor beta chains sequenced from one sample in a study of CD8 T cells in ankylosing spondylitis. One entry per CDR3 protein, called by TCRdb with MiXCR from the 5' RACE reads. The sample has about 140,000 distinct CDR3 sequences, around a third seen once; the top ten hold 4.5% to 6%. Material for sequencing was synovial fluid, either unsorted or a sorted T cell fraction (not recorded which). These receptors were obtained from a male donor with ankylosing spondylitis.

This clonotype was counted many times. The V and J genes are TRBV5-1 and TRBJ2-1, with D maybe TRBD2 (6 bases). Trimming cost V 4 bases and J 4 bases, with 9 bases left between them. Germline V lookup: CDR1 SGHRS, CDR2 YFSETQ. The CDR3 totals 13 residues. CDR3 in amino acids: CASSAGTYNEQFF. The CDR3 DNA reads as TGCGCCAGCAGCGCCGGGACTTACAATGAGCAGTTCTTC.

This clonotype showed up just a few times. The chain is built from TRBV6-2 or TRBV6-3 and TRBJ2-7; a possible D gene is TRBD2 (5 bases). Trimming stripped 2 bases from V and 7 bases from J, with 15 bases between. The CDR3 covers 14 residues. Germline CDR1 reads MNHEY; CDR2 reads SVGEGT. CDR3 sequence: CASSYNLFRGEQYF. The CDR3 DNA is TGTGCCAGCAGTTACAATCTCTTCCGGGGAGAGCAGTACTTC.

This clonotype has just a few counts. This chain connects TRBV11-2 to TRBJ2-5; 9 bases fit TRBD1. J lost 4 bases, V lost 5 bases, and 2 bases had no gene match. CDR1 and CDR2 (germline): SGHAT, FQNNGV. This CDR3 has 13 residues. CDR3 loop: CASSQDRGETQYF. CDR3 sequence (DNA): TGTGCCAGCAGCCAGGACAGGGGAGAGACCCAGTACTTC.

Written as DNA, the CDR3 is TGTGCCAGCAGCCCGGCGGGCGGGGAGCTGTTTTTT. Translated: CASSPAGGELFF. The rearrangement uses TRBV3-1 and TRBJ2-2; the D gene is possibly TRBD2 (5 bases). Trimming took 4 bases from V and 7 from J, leaving 7 bases between them. The CDR3 is 12 residues long. Per germline, CDR1 LGHDT and CDR2 YNNKEL (reference sequence).

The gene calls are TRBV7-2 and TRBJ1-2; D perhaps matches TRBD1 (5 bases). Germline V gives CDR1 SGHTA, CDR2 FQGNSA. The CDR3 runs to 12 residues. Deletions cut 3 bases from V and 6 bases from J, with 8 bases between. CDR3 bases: TGTGCCAGCAGCTTTCCAGGGAATGGCTACACCTTC. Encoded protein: CASSFPGNGYTF. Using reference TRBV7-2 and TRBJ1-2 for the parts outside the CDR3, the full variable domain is GAGVSQSPSNKVTEKGKDVELRCDPISGHTALYWYRQSLGQGLEFLIYFQGNSAPDKSGLPSDRFSAERTGGSVSTLTIQRTQQEDSAVYLCASSFPGNGYTFGSGTRLTVV.

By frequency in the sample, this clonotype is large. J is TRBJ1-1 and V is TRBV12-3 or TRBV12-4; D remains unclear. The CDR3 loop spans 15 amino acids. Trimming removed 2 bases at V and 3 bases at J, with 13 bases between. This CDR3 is CASSLRRGGDTEAFF. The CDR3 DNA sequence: TGTGCCAGCAGTTTAAGGAGAGGTGGGGACACTGAAGCTTTCTTT.

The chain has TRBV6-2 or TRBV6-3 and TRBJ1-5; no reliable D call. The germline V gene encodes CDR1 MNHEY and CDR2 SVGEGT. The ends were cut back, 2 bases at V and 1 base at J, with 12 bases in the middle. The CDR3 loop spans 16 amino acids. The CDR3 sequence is CASSYVRGLSNQPQHF. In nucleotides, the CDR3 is TGTGCCAGCAGTTACGTTCGGGGTTTGAGCAATCAGCCCCAGCATTTT.

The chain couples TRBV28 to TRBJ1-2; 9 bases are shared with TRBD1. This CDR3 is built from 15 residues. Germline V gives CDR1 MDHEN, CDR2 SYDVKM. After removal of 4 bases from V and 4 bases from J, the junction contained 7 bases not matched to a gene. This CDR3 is CASSSDRGGAYGYTF. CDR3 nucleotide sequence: TGTGCCAGCAGTTCCGACAGGGGGGGTGCCTATGGCTACACCTTC.

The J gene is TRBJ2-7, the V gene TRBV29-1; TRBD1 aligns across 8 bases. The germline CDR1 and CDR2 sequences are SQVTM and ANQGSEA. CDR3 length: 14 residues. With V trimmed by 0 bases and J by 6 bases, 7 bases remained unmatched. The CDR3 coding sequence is TGCAGCGTTGAAGAGGGCGGCCAGGGGGCCGAGCAGTACTTC. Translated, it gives CSVEEGGQGAEQYF.

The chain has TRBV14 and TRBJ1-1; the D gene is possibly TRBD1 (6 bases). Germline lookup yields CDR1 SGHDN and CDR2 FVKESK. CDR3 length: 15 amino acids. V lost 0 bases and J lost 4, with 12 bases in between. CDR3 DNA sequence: TGTGCCAGCAGCCAAGATAAGGGAGGGGGCACTGAAGCTTTCTTT. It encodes CASSQDKGGGTEAFF. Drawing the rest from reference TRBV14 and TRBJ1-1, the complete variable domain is EAGVTQFPSHSVIEKGQTVTLRCDPISGHDNLYWYRRVMGKEIKFLLHFVKESKQDESGMPNNRFLAERTGGTYSTLKVQPAELEDSGVYFCASSQDKGGGTEAFFGQGTRLTVV.

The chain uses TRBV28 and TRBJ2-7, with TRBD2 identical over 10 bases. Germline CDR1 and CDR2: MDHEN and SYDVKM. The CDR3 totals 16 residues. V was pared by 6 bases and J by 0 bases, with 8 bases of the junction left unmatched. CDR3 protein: CASSPTGTSDSYEQYF. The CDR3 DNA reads TGTGCCAGCAGCCCAACCGGGACTAGCGACTCCTACGAGCAGTACTTC. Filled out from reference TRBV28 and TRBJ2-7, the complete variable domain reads DVKVTQSSRYLVKRTGEKVFLECVQDMDHENMFWYRQDPGLGLRLIYFSYDVKMKEKGDIPEGYSVSREKKERFSLILESASTNQTSMYLCASSPTGTSDSYEQYFGPGTRLTVT.

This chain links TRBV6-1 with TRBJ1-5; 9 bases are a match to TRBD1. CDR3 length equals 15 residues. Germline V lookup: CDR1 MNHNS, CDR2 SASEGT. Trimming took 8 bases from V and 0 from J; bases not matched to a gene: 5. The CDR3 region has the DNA TGTGCCAGCGGTCGGACAGGGGTTAGCAATCAGCCCCAGCATTTT. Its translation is CASGRTGVSNQPQHF.

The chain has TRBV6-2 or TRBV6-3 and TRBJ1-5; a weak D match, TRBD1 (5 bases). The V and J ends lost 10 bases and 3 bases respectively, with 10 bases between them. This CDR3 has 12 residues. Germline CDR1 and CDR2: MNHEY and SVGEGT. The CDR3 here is CATDSYNQPQHF. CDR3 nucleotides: TGTGCCACAGACAGTTACAATCAGCCCCAGCATTTT.

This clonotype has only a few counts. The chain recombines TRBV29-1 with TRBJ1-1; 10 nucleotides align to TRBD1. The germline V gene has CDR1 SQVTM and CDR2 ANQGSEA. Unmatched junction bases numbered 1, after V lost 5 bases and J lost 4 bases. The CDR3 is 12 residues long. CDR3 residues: CSVRTGGTEAFF. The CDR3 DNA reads TGCAGCGTTAGGACAGGGGGCACTGAAGCTTTCTTT.

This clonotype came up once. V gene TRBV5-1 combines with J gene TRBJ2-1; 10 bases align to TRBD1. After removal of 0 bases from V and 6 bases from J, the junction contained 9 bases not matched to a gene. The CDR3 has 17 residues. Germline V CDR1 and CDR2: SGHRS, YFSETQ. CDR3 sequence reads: CASSLGHRDRGRNEQFF. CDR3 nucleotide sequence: TGCGCCAGCAGCTTGGGTCACCGGGACAGGGGACGCAATGAGCAGTTCTTC. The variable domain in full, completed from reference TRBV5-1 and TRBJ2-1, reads KAGVTQTPRYLIKTRGQQVTLSCSPISGHRSVSWYQQTPGQGLQFLFEYFSETQRNKGNFPGRFSGRQFSNSRSEMNVSTLELGDSALYLCASSLGHRDRGRNEQFFGPGTRLTVL.

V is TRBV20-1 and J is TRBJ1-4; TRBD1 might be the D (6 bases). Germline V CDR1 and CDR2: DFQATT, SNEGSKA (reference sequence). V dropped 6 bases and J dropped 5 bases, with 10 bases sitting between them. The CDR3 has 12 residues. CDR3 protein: CSARGGNEKLFF. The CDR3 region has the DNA TGCAGTGCCAGGGGAGGAAATGAAAAACTGTTTTTT.

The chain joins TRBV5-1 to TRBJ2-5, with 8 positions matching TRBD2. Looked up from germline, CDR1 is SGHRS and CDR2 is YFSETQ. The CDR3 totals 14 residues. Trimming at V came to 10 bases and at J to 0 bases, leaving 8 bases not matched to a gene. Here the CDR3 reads CARKSGGHQETQYF. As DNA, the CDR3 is TGCGCCCGTAAAAGCGGGGGTCACCAAGAGACCCAGTACTTC.

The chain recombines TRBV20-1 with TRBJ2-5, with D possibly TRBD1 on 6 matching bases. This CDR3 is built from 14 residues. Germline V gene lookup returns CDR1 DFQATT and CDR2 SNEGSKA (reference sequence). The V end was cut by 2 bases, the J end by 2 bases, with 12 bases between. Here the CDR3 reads CSARSWTAQETQYF. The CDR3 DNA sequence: TGCAGTGCTAGATCTTGGACAGCTCAAGAGACCCAGTACTTC.

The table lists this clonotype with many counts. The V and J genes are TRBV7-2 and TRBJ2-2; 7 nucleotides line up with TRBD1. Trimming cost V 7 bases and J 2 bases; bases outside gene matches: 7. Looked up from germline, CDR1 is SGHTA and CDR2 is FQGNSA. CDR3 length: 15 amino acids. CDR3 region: CASKTRDSNTGELFF. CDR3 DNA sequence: TGTGCCAGCAAAACCCGGGACAGCAACACCGGGGAGCTGTTTTTT.

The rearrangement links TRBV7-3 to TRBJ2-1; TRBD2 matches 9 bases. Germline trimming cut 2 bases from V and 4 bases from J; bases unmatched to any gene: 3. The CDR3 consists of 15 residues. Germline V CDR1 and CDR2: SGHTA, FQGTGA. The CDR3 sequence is CASSLSLAGYNEQFF. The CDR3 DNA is TGTGCCAGCAGCTTATCCCTAGCGGGGTACAATGAGCAGTTCTTC.

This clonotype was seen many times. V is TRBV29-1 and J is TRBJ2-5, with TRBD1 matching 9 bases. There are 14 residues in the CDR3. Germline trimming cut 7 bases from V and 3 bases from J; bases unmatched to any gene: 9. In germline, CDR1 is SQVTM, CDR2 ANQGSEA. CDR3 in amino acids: CSAGAGTGKETQYF. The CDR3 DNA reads TGCAGCGCCGGAGCCGGGACAGGGAAAGAGACCCAGTACTTC.

CDR3 protein: CASGNAGVQPQHF. The CDR3 nucleotides read TGTGCCAGCGGTAATGCCGGGGTACAGCCCCAGCATTTT. The rearrangement uses TRBV6-6 and TRBJ1-5, with D unresolved. With 8 bases removed from V and 7 bases from J, the gap between germline ends came to 15 bases. CDR1 MNHNY and CDR2 SVGAGI come from the germline V gene (reference sequence). The CDR3 has 13 amino acids.

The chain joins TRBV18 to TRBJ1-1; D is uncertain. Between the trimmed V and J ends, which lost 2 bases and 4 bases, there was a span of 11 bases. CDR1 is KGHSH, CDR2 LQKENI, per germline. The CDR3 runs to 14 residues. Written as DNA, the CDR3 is TGTGCCAGCTCACCAGGAATCAGCCGCACTGAAGCTTTCTTT. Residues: CASSPGISRTEAFF.

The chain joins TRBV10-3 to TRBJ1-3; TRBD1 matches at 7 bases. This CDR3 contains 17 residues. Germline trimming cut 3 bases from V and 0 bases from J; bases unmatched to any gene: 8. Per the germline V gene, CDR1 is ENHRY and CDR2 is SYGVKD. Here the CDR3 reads CAISDPGQPSSGNTIYF. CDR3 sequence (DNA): TGTGCCATCAGTGACCCGGGACAGCCGAGCTCTGGAAACACCATATATTTT.